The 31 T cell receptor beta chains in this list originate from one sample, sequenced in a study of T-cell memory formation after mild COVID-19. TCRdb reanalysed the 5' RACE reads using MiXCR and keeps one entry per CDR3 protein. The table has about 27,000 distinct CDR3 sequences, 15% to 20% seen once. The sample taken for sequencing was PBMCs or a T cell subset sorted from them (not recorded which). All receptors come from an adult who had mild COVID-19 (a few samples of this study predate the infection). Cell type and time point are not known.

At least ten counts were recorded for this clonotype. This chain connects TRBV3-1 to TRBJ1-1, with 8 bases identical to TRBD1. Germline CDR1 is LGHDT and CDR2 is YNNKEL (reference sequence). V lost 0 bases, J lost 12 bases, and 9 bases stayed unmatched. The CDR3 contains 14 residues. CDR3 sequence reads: CASSQDGTGRGSFF. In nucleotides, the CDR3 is TGTGCCAGCAGCCAAGACGGGACAGGCCGAGGATCTTTCTTT.

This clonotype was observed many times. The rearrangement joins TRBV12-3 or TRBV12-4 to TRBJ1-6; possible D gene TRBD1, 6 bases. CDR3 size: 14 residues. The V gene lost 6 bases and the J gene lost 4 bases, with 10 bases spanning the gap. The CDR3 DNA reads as TGTGCCAGCAGCCCAGGACAGTATAATTCACCCCTCCACTTT. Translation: CASSPGQYNSPLHF.

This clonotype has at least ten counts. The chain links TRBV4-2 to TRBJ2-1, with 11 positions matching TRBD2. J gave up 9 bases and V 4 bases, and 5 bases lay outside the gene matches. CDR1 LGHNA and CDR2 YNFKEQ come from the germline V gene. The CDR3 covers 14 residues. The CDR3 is CASSPEGTSGEQFF. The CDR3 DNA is TGTGCCAGCAGCCCAGAAGGGACTAGCGGTGAGCAGTTCTTC.

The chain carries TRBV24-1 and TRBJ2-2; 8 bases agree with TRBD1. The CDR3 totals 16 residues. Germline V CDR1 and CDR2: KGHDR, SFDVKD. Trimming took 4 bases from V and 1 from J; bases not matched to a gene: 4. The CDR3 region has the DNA TGTGCCACCAGTGAAACCGACAGGGGGAACACCGGGGAGCTGTTTTTT. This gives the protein CATSETDRGNTGELFF.

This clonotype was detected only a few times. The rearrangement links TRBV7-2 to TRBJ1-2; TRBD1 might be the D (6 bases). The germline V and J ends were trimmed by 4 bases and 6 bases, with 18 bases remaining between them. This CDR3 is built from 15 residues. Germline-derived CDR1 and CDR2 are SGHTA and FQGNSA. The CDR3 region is CASSSKQGFGDGYTF. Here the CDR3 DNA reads TGTGCCAGCAGCTCTAAACAGGGTTTTGGGGATGGCTACACCTTC. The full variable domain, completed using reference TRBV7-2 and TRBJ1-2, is GAGVSQSPSNKVTEKGKDVELRCDPISGHTALYWYRQSLGQGLEFLIYFQGNSAPDKSGLPSDRFSAERTGGSVSTLTIQRTQQEDSAVYLCASSSKQGFGDGYTFGSGTRLTVV.

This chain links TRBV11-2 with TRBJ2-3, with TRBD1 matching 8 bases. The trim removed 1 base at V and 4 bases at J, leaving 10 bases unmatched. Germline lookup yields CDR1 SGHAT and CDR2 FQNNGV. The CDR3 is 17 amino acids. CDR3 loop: CASSLGRRQGWADTQYF. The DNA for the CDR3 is TGTGCCAGCAGCTTAGGTCGTCGACAGGGGTGGGCAGATACGCAGTATTTT.

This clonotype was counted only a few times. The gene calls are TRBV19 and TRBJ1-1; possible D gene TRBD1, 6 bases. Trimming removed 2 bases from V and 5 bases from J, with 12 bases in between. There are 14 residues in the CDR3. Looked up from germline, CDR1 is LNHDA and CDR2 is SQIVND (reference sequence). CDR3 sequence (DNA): TGTGCCAGTAGTATAAAAGGGGGGGTAACTGAAGCTTTCTTT. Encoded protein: CASSIKGGVTEAFF.

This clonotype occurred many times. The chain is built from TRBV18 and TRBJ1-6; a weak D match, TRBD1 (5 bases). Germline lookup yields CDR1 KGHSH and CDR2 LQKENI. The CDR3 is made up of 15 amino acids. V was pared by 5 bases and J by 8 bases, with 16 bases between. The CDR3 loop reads CASSSGRGLDSPLHF. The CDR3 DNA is TGTGCCAGCTCATCGGGAAGGGGATTGGATTCACCCCTCCACTTT.

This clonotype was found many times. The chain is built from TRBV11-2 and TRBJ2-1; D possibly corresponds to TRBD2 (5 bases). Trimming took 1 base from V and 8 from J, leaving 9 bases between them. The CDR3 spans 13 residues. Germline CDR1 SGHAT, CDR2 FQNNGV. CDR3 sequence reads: CASSLVSGYEQFF. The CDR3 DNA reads TGTGCCAGCAGCTTAGTAAGCGGTTATGAGCAGTTCTTC.

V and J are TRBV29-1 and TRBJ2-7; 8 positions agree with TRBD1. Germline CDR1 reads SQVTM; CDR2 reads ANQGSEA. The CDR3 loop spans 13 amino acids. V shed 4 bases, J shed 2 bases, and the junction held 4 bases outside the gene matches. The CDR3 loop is CSVVGQVTYEQYF. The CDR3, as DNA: TGCAGCGTTGTGGGACAGGTAACCTACGAGCAGTACTTC.

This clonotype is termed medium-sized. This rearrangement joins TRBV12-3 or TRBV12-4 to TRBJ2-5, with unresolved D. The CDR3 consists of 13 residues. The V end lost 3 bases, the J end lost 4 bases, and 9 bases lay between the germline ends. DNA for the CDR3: TGTGCCAGCAGTTTCCGTCTGGGAGAGACCCAGTACTTC. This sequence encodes CASSFRLGETQYF.

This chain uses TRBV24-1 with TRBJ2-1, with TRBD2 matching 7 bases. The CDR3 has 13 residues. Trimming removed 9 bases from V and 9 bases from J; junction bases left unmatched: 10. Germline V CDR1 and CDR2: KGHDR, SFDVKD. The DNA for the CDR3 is TGTGCCACCGGGGACTATAATCCGACTGAGCAGTTCTTC. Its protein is CATGDYNPTEQFF.

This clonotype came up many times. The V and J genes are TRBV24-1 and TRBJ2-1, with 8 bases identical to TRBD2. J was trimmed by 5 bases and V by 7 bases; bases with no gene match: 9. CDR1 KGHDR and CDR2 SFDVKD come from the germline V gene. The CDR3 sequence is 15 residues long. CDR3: CATRPSGSPHNEQFF. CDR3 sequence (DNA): TGTGCCACCAGGCCCAGCGGGAGCCCCCACAATGAGCAGTTCTTC.

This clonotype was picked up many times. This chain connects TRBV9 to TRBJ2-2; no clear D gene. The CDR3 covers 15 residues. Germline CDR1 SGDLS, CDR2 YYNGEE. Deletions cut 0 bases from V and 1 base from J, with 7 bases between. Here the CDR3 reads CASSVVARNTGELFF. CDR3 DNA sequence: TGTGCCAGCAGCGTAGTAGCAAGGAACACCGGGGAGCTGTTTTTT.

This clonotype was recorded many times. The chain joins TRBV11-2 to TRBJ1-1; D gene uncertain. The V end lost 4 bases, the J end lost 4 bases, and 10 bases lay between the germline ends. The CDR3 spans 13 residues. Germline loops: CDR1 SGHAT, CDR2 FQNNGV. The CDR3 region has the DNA TGTGCCAGCAGCTACCAATACGGCACTGAAGCTTTCTTT. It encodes CASSYQYGTEAFF.

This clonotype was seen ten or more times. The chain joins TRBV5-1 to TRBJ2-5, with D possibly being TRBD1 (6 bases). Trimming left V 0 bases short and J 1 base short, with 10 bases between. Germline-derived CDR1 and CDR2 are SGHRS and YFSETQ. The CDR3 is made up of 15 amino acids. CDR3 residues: CASSLAGTSQETQYF. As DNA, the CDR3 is TGCGCCAGCAGCTTGGCCGGGACATCCCAAGAGACCCAGTACTTC.

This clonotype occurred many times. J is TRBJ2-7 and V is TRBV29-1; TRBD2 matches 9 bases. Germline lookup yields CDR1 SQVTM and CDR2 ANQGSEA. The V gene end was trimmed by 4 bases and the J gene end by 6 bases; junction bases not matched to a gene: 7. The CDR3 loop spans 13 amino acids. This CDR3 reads CSVVGLAGSEQYF. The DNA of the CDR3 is TGCAGCGTTGTTGGCCTAGCGGGAAGCGAGCAGTACTTC.

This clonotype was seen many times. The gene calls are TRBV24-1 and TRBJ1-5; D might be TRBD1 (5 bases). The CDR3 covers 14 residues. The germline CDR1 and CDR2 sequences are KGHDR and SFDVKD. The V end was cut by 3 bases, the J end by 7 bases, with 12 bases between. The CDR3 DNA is TGTGCCACCAGTGATACCACCCAGGGACAGCCCCAGCATTTT. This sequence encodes CATSDTTQGQPQHF.

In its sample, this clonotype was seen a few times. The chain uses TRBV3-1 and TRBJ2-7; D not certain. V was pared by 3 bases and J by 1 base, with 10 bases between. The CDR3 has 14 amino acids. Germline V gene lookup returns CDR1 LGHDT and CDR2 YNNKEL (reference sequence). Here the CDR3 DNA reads TGTGCCAGCAGCCAGGGTGTCCTATCCTACGAGCAGTACTTC. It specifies CASSQGVLSYEQYF.

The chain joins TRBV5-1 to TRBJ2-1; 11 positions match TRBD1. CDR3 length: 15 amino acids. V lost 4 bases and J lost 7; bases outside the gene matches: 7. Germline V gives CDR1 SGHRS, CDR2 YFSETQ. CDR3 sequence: CASSVDRGLGNEQFF. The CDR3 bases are TGCGCCAGCAGCGTGGACAGGGGGCTGGGGAATGAGCAGTTCTTC. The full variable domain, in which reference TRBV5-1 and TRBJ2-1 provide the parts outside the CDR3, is KAGVTQTPRYLIKTRGQQVTLSCSPISGHRSVSWYQQTPGQGLQFLFEYFSETQRNKGNFPGRFSGRQFSNSRSEMNVSTLELGDSALYLCASSVDRGLGNEQFFGPGTRLTVL.

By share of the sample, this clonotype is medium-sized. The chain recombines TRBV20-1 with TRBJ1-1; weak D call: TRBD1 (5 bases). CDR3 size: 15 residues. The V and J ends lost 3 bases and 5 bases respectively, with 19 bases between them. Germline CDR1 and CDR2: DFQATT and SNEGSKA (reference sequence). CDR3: CSARGRGRTGTEAFF. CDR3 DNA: TGCAGTGCTAGGGGTAGGGGCAGAACTGGAACTGAAGCTTTCTTT.

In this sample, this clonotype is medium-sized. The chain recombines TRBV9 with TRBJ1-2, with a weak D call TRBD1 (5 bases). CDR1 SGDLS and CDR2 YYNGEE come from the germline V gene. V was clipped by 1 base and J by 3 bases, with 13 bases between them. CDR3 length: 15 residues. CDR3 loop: CASSVQGGAHYGYTF. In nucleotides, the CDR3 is TGTGCCAGCAGCGTACAGGGCGGGGCCCACTATGGCTACACCTTC. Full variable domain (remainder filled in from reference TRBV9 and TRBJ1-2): DSGVTQTPKHLITATGQRVTLRCSPRSGDLSVYWYQQSLDQGLQFLIQYYNGEERAKGNILERFSAQQFPDLHSELNLSSLELGDSALYFCASSVQGGAHYGYTFGSGTRLTVV.

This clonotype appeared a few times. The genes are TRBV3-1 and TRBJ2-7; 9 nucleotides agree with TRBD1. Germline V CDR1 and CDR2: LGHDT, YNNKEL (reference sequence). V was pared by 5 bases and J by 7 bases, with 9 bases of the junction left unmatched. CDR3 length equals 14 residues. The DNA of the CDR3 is TGTGCCAGCAGCTTGGGACAGGGTCCTCGGGAGCAGTACTTC. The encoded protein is CASSLGQGPREQYF.

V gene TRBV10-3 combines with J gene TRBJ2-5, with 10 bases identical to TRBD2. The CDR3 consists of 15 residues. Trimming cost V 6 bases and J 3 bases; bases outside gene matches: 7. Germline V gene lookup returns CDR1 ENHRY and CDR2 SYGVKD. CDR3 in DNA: TGTGCCATCAGACCAGCGGGAGGGCCCGAAGAGACCCAGTACTTC. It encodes CAIRPAGGPEETQYF.

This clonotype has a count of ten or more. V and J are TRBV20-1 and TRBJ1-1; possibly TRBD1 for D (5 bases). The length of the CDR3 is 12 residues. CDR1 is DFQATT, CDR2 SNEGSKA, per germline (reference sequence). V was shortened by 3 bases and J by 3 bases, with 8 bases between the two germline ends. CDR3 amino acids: CSARQGYTEAFF. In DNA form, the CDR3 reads TGCAGTGCTAGGCAGGGATACACTGAAGCTTTCTTT.

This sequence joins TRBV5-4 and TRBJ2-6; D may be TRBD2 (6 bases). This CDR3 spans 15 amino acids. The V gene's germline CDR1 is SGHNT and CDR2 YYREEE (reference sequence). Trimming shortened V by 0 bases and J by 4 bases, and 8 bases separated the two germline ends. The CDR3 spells CASSLGGVGANVLTF. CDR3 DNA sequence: TGTGCCAGCAGCTTGGGGGGGGTCGGGGCCAACGTCCTGACTTTC.

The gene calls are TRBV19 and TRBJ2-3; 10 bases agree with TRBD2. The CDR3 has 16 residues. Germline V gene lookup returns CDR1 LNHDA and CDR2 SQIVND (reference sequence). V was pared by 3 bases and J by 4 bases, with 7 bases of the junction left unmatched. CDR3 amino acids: CASSIPSGSKADTQYF. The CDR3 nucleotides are TGTGCCAGTAGTATCCCTAGCGGGAGTAAGGCAGATACGCAGTATTTT.

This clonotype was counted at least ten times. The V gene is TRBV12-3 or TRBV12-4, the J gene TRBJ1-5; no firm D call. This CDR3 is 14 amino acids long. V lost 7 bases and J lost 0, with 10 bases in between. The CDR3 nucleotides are TGTGCCAGCAAAGACGGTCATAGCAATCAGCCCCAGCATTTT. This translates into CASKDGHSNQPQHF.

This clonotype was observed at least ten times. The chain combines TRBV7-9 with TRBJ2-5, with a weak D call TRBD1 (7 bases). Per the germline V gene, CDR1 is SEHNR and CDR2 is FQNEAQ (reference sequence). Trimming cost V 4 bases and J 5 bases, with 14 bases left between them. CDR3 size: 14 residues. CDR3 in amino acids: CASSSAGTAETQYF. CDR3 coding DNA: TGTGCCAGCAGCTCGGCGGGGACAGCGGAGACCCAGTACTTC.

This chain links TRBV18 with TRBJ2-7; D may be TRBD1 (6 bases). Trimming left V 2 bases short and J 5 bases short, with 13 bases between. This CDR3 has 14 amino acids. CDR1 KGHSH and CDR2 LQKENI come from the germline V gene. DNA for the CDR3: TGTGCCAGCTCACCATCGACAGGCCAGGACGAGCAGTACTTC. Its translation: CASSPSTGQDEQYF.

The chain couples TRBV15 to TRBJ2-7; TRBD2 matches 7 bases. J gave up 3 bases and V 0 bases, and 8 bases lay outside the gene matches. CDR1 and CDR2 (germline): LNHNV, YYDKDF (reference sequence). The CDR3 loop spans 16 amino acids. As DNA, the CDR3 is TGTGCCACCAGCAGAGACCCTAGCGGAATCGTCTACGAGCAGTACTTC. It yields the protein CATSRDPSGIVYEQYF.